Each of the 21 T cell receptor beta chains below was sequenced from the same sample in a study of tumor-infiltrating lymphocytes in primary liver carcinoma. TCR beta cDNA was made from 400 to 500 ng total RNA with a constant-region primer. Slightly modified ARM-PCR with three nested multiplex PCR rounds yielded TCR beta libraries. The first two PCR rounds used TRBV1-TRBV30 primers with a Cbeta primer, about 9 cycles each. TCRdb redid the calling of the multiplex PCR reads with MiXCR, one entry per CDR3 protein. The data contain just over 300,000 distinct CDR3 sequences, 50% to 60% of them singletons. Unsorted whole blood supplied the RNA, and germline DNA was extracted too. What was sequenced was peripheral blood. The origin of the receptors is a woman aged 25 to 39 with primary liver carcinoma and hepatitis B virus infection.

V is TRBV28 and J is TRBJ2-1, with 8 bases fitting TRBD2. With 5 bases clipped from V and 4 bases from J, the junction kept 10 bases outside the gene matches. This CDR3 is built from 16 residues. Germline V gene lookup returns CDR1 MDHEN and CDR2 SYDVKM. The CDR3 is CASSGDTSGHYNEQFF. CDR3 bases: TGTGCCAGCAGTGGAGATACTAGCGGTCATTACAATGAGCAGTTCTTC. The complete variable domain, with remaining parts taken from reference TRBV28 and TRBJ2-1, reads DVKVTQSSRYLVKRTGEKVFLECVQDMDHENMFWYRQDPGLGLRLIYFSYDVKMKEKGDIPEGYSVSREKKERFSLILESASTNQTSMYLCASSGDTSGHYNEQFFGPGTRLTVL.

The V gene is TRBV7-9, the J gene TRBJ2-5; D is perhaps TRBD2 (6 bases). The length of the CDR3 is 17 residues. V lost 6 bases, J lost 5 bases, and 25 bases lay in between. The germline CDR1 and CDR2 sequences are SEHNR and FQNEAQ (reference sequence). The CDR3 loop is CASSPSGLARGSETQYF. The CDR3 coding sequence is TGTGCCAGCAGTCCGAGTGGGCTAGCGAGAGGATCGGAGACCCAGTACTTC. Combining the CDR3 with reference TRBV7-9 and TRBJ2-5 gives the whole variable domain DTGVSQNPRHKITKRGQNVTFRCDPISEHNRLYWYRQTLGQGPEFLTYFQNEAQLEKSRLLSDRFSAERPKGSFSTLEIQRTEQGDSAMYLCASSPSGLARGSETQYFGPGTRLLVL.

Points on this clonotype: It may be a read error: a sequence one base away is much more abundant. The CDR3 reads CDSRRHALNYGYTF. CDR3 nucleotide sequence: TGTGACAGCAGAAGACACGCGTTGAACTATGGCTACACCTTC. This chain joins TRBV6-1 and TRBJ1-2; D not resolved. The CDR3 runs to 14 residues. The V gene's germline CDR1 is MNHNS and CDR2 SASEGT.

V and J are TRBV24-1 and TRBJ1-1; D remains ambiguous. Germline V gives CDR1 KGHDR, CDR2 SFDVKD. There are 15 residues in the CDR3. The V gene lost 5 bases and the J gene lost 2 bases, with 14 bases spanning the gap. As DNA, the CDR3 is TGTGCCACCAGTGCATCCGGGAACCACAACACTGAAGCTTTCTTT. As protein: CATSASGNHNTEAFF.

This clonotype was seen a handful of times. V is TRBV10-3 and J is TRBJ2-5, with TRBD1 as a possible D gene (6 bases). CDR1 is ENHRY, CDR2 SYGVKD, per germline. The germline V and J ends were trimmed by 0 bases and 5 bases, with 19 bases remaining between them. The CDR3 covers 17 residues. The CDR3 is CAISESKTAGAGETQYF. CDR3 DNA sequence: TGTGCCATCAGTGAGTCAAAAACCGCAGGGGCAGGGGAGACCCAGTACTTC.

CDR3 bases: TGTGCCAGCAGCCCACAGGGAGATTGGGACGAGCAGTACTTC. It encodes CASSPQGDWDEQYF. This chain uses TRBV6-1 with TRBJ2-7; D is perhaps TRBD1 (6 bases). The CDR3 loop spans 14 amino acids. Germline V gives CDR1 MNHNS, CDR2 SASEGT. V shed 6 bases and J shed 5 bases, with 17 bases lying between them.

With regard to this clonotype: No conserved phenylalanine or tryptophan is present at the end of the CDR3, so a read error is the likely explanation. V is TRBV12-3 or TRBV12-4 and J is TRBJ2-1; D is ambiguous. The CDR3 consists of 13 residues. Trimming left V 3 bases short and J 7 bases short, with 10 bases between. The DNA of the CDR3 is TGTGCCAGCAGTTTTCTCACGAATAATGAGCAGTTCCTC. Residues: CASSFLTNNEQFL.

This clonotype was observed a handful of times. V is TRBV6-7 and J is TRBJ2-1; D uncertain. TRBV6-7 is assigned to the ORF class and has an uncertain function. This CDR3 has 21 residues. Between the trimmed V and J ends, which lost 0 bases and 1 base, there was a span of 25 bases. This CDR3 is CASSYSVDRNHASSSYNEQFF. The CDR3 DNA reads TGTGCCAGCAGTTACTCCGTGGACCGCAACCACGCCTCGAGTTCCTACAATGAGCAGTTCTTC.

The J gene is TRBJ2-1, the V gene TRBV12-3 or TRBV12-4; D is possibly TRBD2 (6 bases). The CDR3 is made up of 15 amino acids. The V gene lost 3 bases and the J gene lost 5 bases, with 14 bases spanning the gap. CDR3 residues: CASSLWRDQNNEQFF. The CDR3 region has the DNA TGTGCCAGCAGTTTGTGGCGGGACCAGAACAATGAGCAGTTCTTC.

A remark on this clonotype: Likely a read error: the CDR3 ends without its conserved phenylalanine or tryptophan. The V and J genes are TRBV5-5 and TRBJ2-1; D may be TRBD2 (6 bases). The CDR3 runs 13 residues. The germline gives CDR1 SGHKS, CDR2 YYEKEE (reference sequence). Deletions cut 0 bases from V and 6 bases from J, with 7 bases between. CDR3 DNA: TGTGCCAGCAGCTTGGAACTAGCCAATGAGCAGTTCCTC. Protein: CASSLELANEQFL.

This clonotype was found once. A much larger clone differs by one base, so this may be a read error. This chain's CDR3 is CANSSPGELFF. DNA for the CDR3: TGTGCCAACAGCTCCCCCGGGGAGCTGTTTTTT. The genes are TRBV6-5 and TRBJ2-2; D call uncertain. This CDR3 spans 11 amino acids. Deletions cut 10 bases from V and 6 bases from J, with 9 bases between. Germline V lookup: CDR1 MNHEY, CDR2 SVGAGI.

A note on this clonotype: One end of the junction is discordant with germline, which a read error may explain. The rearrangement links TRBV6-2 or TRBV6-3 to TRBJ2-7; D is perhaps TRBD1 (5 bases). The CDR3 totals 16 residues. Germline CDR1 MNHEY, CDR2 SVGEGT. As DNA, the CDR3 is TGTGCCAGCAATTACGGCCGGGTCTGGGGCTCGTACGAGCAGTACTTC. It specifies CASNYGRVWGSYEQYF.

On this clonotype: A read error is possible here, since a much larger clone lies one base away. As the CDR3 is not closed by the conserved phenylalanine or tryptophan, this likely results from a read error. V is TRBV4-1 and J is TRBJ2-5; 10 bases match TRBD1. V lost 3 bases, J lost 2 bases, and 6 bases stayed unmatched. There are 16 residues in the CDR3. Germline-derived CDR1 and CDR2 are MGHRA and YSYEKL. The CDR3 reads CASSHGQGGKQETQYL. As DNA, the CDR3 is TGCGCCAGCAGCCACGGACAGGGGGGAAAACAAGAGACCCAGTACCTC.

This clonotype was observed a few times. A clone one base away is much larger, so this may be a read error. This chain links TRBV28 with TRBJ2-7; 12 nucleotides align to TRBD2. CDR3 length: 17 residues. Germline CDR1 reads MDHEN; CDR2 reads SYDVKM. In DNA form, the CDR3 reads TGTCCCATCAAGGAAAACCTAGCGGGAGGGTTACGCTACGAGCAGTACTTC. This translates into CPIKENLAGGLRYEQYF.

Of note for this clonotype: An end of the junction differs from the germline gene, which may be a read error. The J gene is TRBJ2-7, the V gene TRBV12-3 or TRBV12-4; D gene uncertain. The CDR3 extends over 14 amino acids. The DNA for the CDR3 is TGTGCCAGCAGTTTAGCAGGCCCATCCTACGAGCAGTGCTTC. The encoded protein is CASSLAGPSYEQCF.

This chain joins TRBV4-2 and TRBJ1-1; no firm D call. V was shortened by 1 base and J by 4 bases, with 13 bases between the two germline ends. This CDR3 has 15 amino acids. Germline CDR1 LGHNA, CDR2 YNFKEQ. The CDR3 sequence: CASSQVSIDCTEAFF. The CDR3 DNA is TGTGCCAGCAGCCAAGTATCAATCGACTGCACTGAAGCTTTCTTT.

This clonotype was observed a handful of times. The chain employs TRBV5-6 and TRBJ2-1; 7 bases line up with TRBD1. Germline trimming cut 4 bases from V and 4 bases from J; bases unmatched to any gene: 5. This CDR3 is 14 amino acids long. Germline V gives CDR1 SGHDT, CDR2 YYEEEE. CDR3 loop: CASSPGTAYNEQFF. Written as DNA, the CDR3 is TGTGCCAGCAGCCCCGGGACAGCTTACAATGAGCAGTTCTTC. Full variable domain (remainder filled in from reference TRBV5-6 and TRBJ2-1): DAGVTQSPTHLIKTRGQQVTLRCSPKSGHDTVSWYQQALGQGPQFIFQYYEEEERQRGNFPDRFSGHQFPNYSSELNVNALLLGDSALYLCASSPGTAYNEQFFGPGTRLTVL.

This sequence joins TRBV12-3 or TRBV12-4 and TRBJ1-1; D gene ambiguous. V gave up 6 bases and J gave up 1 base, with 12 bases separating them. This CDR3 is built from 14 residues. CDR3 residues: CASSSSDANTEAFF. As DNA, the CDR3 is TGTGCCAGCAGCTCTTCCGATGCGAACACTGAAGCTTTCTTT.

This clonotype was observed at least ten times. This sequence joins TRBV12-3 or TRBV12-4 and TRBJ2-1; D is ambiguous. The CDR3 is 15 amino acids. The V gene lost 2 bases and the J gene lost 2 bases, with 10 bases spanning the gap. The CDR3 is CASSLRALPYNEQFF. CDR3 in DNA: TGTGCCAGCAGTTTAAGGGCATTACCCTACAATGAGCAGTTCTTC.

The gene calls are TRBV5-6 and TRBJ1-1, with 7 bases that match TRBD1. J lost 4 bases, V lost 4 bases, and 10 bases had no gene match. Germline assignment: CDR1 SGHDT and CDR2 YYEEEE. This CDR3 has 15 residues. DNA of the CDR3: TGTGCCAGCAGCCGGCGGGGACAGCGGACCACTGAAGCTTTCTTT. Encoded protein: CASSRRGQRTTEAFF.

This clonotype was counted between two and nine times. CDR3 amino acids: CASSQGHLYEQYF. The CDR3 DNA follows: TGTGCCAGCAGTCAGGGTCATCTCTACGAGCAGTACTTC. The chain carries TRBV6-1 and TRBJ2-7, with D tentatively TRBD1 (5 bases). CDR1 is MNHNS and CDR2 is SASEGT in the germline V gene. The length of the CDR3 is 13 residues. V dropped 5 bases and J dropped 3 bases, with 11 bases sitting between them.